One sample yielded the 25 T cell receptor beta chains listed below, sequenced in a study of radiation and T cells in renal cell carcinoma. Time point described: baseline pretreatment blood. Treatment: 15 Gy SBRT to primary tumor, nephrectomy 4 weeks later. Using immunoSEQ multiplex PCR, the repertoire was profiled, and TCRdb retains in-frame clones only, with some absent. The sample records tens of thousands of clones, about four fifths being singletons. The sequences come from blood, collected from a patient whose treatment included radiotherapy and nephrectomy. Receptors were obtained from a man in his 60s with renal cell carcinoma.

The chain couples TRBV4-2 to TRBJ2-7; D gene unclear. Trimming stripped 1 base from V and 3 bases from J, with 7 bases between. The CDR3 loop spans 13 amino acids. The germline V gene has CDR1 LGHNA and CDR2 YNFKEQ. CDR3 sequence: CASSQGAGYEQYF. The CDR3 nucleotides read TGTGCCAGCAGCCAAGGTGCCGGCTACGAGCAGTACTTC.

The chain couples TRBV5-1 to TRBJ1-2; no clear D. Germline loops: CDR1 SGHRS, CDR2 YFSETQ. The CDR3 totals 18 residues. Trimming shortened V by 1 base and J by 1 base, and 20 bases separated the two germline ends. In DNA, the CDR3 is TGCGCCAGCAGCTTGACACCGCCTGGAAGTCAGGATAACTATGGCTACACCTTC. Translating gives CASSLTPPGSQDNYGYTF.

The chain is built from TRBV7-8 and TRBJ1-2, with D unresolved. The germline gives CDR1 SGHVS, CDR2 FQNEAQ. The CDR3 is made up of 15 amino acids. Between the trimmed V and J ends, which lost 3 bases and 3 bases, there was a span of 14 bases. CDR3 sequence: CASSFRATRDYGYTF. The CDR3 DNA reads as TGTGCCAGCAGCTTTAGGGCGACGCGCGACTATGGCTACACCTTC.

This rearrangement joins TRBV28 to TRBJ1-2, with a tentative D call TRBD1 (6 bases). The V end was cut by 8 bases, the J end by 8 bases, with 24 bases between. The CDR3 totals 15 residues. Germline V lookup: CDR1 MDHEN, CDR2 SYDVKM. CDR3 in DNA: TGTGCCAGCGCCGCCGCCTACAGGGAAAGAGGAGGCTACACCTTC. This codes for CASAAAYRERGGYTF.

The gene calls are TRBV6-1 and TRBJ1-1; tentatively, D is TRBD1 (6 bases). Germline CDR1 MNHNS, CDR2 SASEGT. Trimming pared 6 bases from V and 2 bases from J, leaving 16 bases between. The CDR3 spans 15 residues. CDR3 sequence reads: CASRAGTNFNTEAFF. CDR3 DNA: TGTGCCAGCAGGGCGGGGACAAACTTTAACACTGAAGCTTTCTTT.

The rearrangement joins TRBV20-1 to TRBJ2-3; no definite D call. The V end was cut by 3 bases, the J end by 4 bases, with 5 bases between. The CDR3 consists of 11 residues. Germline V gives CDR1 DFQATT, CDR2 SNEGSKA (reference sequence). CDR3 amino acids: CSASFPDTQYF. In nucleotides, the CDR3 is TGCAGTGCTAGTTTCCCAGATACGCAGTATTTT.

The chain couples TRBV19 to TRBJ2-1; a possible D gene is TRBD2 (5 bases). V gave up 7 bases and J gave up 7 bases, with 20 bases separating them. The CDR3 extends over 15 amino acids. Per germline, CDR1 LNHDA and CDR2 SQIVND (reference sequence). The CDR3 DNA sequence: TGTGCCAGTACCCTAGCCGGGTCCAATCTAAATGAGCAGTTCTTC. Translation: CASTLAGSNLNEQFF.

V is TRBV4-1 and J is TRBJ1-6, with D possibly TRBD1 on 5 matching bases. V lost 1 base to trimming and J lost 5 bases, with 12 bases between them. Germline values: CDR1 MGHRA, CDR2 YSYEKL. The CDR3 loop spans 16 amino acids. Here the CDR3 DNA reads TGCGCCAGCAGCCAAGGGGACGGGGAGAATAATTCACCCCTCCACTTT. This encodes CASSQGDGENNSPLHF.

This clone was observed a few times. As DNA, the CDR3 is TGCGCCAGCAGCCGACGACAGGGGGCCTCGGAGACCCAGTACTTC. Its protein product is CASSRRQGASETQYF. V and J are TRBV4-1 and TRBJ2-5; 10 bases map to TRBD1. J gave up 5 bases and V 4 bases, and 7 bases lay outside the gene matches. The CDR3 contains 15 residues. Germline CDR1 is MGHRA and CDR2 is YSYEKL.

This clone showed up just a few times. V is TRBV7-2 and J is TRBJ1-2, with D unclear. Germline assignment: CDR1 SGHTA and CDR2 FQGNSA. This CDR3 has 13 amino acids. Trimming left V 1 base short and J 4 bases short, with 7 bases between. Here the CDR3 reads CASSLETVYGYTF. The CDR3 DNA follows: TGTGCCAGCAGCTTAGAAACAGTCTATGGCTACACCTTC.

This clone was recorded only once. This chain connects TRBV19 to TRBJ2-3; D is ambiguous. Germline V gene data show CDR1 as LNHDA and CDR2 as SQIVND (reference sequence). CDR3 length equals 13 residues. The V end lost 7 bases, the J end lost 6 bases, and 14 bases lay between the germline ends. CDR3 amino acids: CASMPRSSDTQYF. CDR3 DNA: TGTGCCAGTATGCCGAGGAGCTCGGATACGCAGTATTTT. Full variable domain (missing parts from reference TRBV19 and TRBJ2-3): DGGITQSPKYLFRKEGQNVTLSCEQNLNHDAMYWYRQDPGQGLRLIYYSQIVNDFQKGDIAEGYSVSREKKESFPLTVTSAQKNPTAFYLCASMPRSSDTQYFGPGTRLTVL.

CDR3 protein: CASSQDLPRTNEKLFF. The CDR3 nucleotides read TGTGCCAGCAGCCAAGATTTGCCCAGGACTAATGAAAAACTGTTTTTT. The gene calls are TRBV4-2 and TRBJ1-4; D not resolved. V was trimmed by 0 bases and J by 2 bases, leaving 10 bases between them. The CDR3 extends over 16 amino acids. CDR1 and CDR2 (germline): LGHNA, YNFKEQ.

This clone was found once. This sequence joins TRBV28 and TRBJ2-5; 7 bases are shared with TRBD2. The CDR3 runs 20 residues. V gave up 0 bases and J gave up 1 base; unmatched junction bases: 17. Germline values: CDR1 MDHEN, CDR2 SYDVKM. CDR3 DNA: TGTGCCAGCAGTTTATGGAAGGGAGGGACCCCCACCGCAATCCAAGAGACCCAGTACTTC. Its translation is CASSLWKGGTPTAIQETQYF. Based on the CDR3 plus reference TRBV28 and TRBJ2-5, the full variable domain is DVKVTQSSRYLVKRTGEKVFLECVQDMDHENMFWYRQDPGLGLRLIYFSYDVKMKEKGDIPEGYSVSREKKERFSLILESASTNQTSMYLCASSLWKGGTPTAIQETQYFGPGTRLLVL.

The chain has TRBV18 and TRBJ1-2; TRBD1 aligns across 9 bases. CDR1 and CDR2 from the germline V gene are KGHSH and LQKENI. V trimming: 2 bases; J trimming: 8 bases; junction bases outside the gene matches: 0. The CDR3 loop spans 12 amino acids. The CDR3 sequence: CASSPGQGGYTF. As DNA, the CDR3 is TGTGCCAGCTCACCAGGACAGGGGGGCTACACCTTC.

CDR3 sequence (DNA): TGTGCCAGCAGCTCAGGGGGCTTGATTACAGATACGCAGTATTTT. Translation gives CASSSGGLITDTQYF. The chain links TRBV9 to TRBJ2-3; 8 bases map to TRBD1. CDR1 is SGDLS and CDR2 is YYNGEE in the germline V gene. The CDR3 contains 15 residues. V lost 4 bases to trimming and J lost 3 bases; unmatched junction nucleotides: 7.

This chain links TRBV6-1 with TRBJ1-5; D possibly corresponds to TRBD1 (5 bases). Per the germline V gene, CDR1 is MNHNS and CDR2 is SASEGT. The CDR3 length is 15 residues. Between the trimmed V and J ends, which lost 6 bases and 4 bases, there was a span of 16 bases. Written as DNA, the CDR3 is TGTGCCAGCAGCCACTCTACAGGTATAAATCAGCCCCAGCATTTT. It codes for CASSHSTGINQPQHF.

This chain connects TRBV10-3 to TRBJ2-6; 11 nucleotides match TRBD1. V shed 7 bases and J 1 base; nucleotides not matched to a gene: 9. The CDR3 is made up of 18 amino acids. Germline V gene sequence: CDR1 ENHRY, CDR2 SYGVKD. The CDR3 loop is CAINRAGTGGSGANVLTF. CDR3 DNA: TGTGCCATCAACCGAGCCGGGACAGGGGGTTCTGGGGCCAACGTCCTGACTTTC.

The chain uses TRBV5-1 and TRBJ2-3; D is perhaps TRBD1 (7 bases). Germline V gene lookup returns CDR1 SGHRS and CDR2 YFSETQ. Trimming took 4 bases from V and 4 from J, leaving 19 bases between them. The CDR3 sequence is 16 residues long. The DNA of the CDR3 is TGCGCCAGCAGCCCACTTGGAGGGGGCAGCGCAGATACGCAGTATTTT. Translated, it gives CASSPLGGGSADTQYF.

V and J are TRBV19 and TRBJ1-4; the D is unclear. The germline V gene has CDR1 LNHDA and CDR2 SQIVND (reference sequence). The CDR3 runs to 13 residues. V dropped 8 bases and J dropped 6 bases, with 13 bases sitting between them. The CDR3 sequence: CASALVWYEKLFF. The CDR3 DNA follows: TGTGCCAGTGCCCTGGTGTGGTATGAAAAACTGTTTTTT.

DNA of the CDR3: TGTGCCAGCTCACCACTTTACCTAGAAGAACTCACCTACGAGCAGTACTTC. Translating it yields CASSPLYLEELTYEQYF. The chain carries TRBV18 and TRBJ2-7, with no clear D. Germline lookup yields CDR1 KGHSH and CDR2 LQKENI. V was pared by 1 base and J by 2 bases, with 18 bases between. The CDR3 is 17 amino acids.

This chain connects TRBV2 to TRBJ1-4, with a possible D match to TRBD1 (6 bases). This CDR3 is built from 21 residues. The germline gives CDR1 SNHLY, CDR2 FYNNEI. V lost 7 bases to trimming and J lost 4 bases, with 34 bases between them. CDR3 amino acids: CASNLAVLPDRNPNNNEKLFF. As DNA, the CDR3 is TGTGCCAGCAACCTAGCCGTACTCCCTGACAGGAACCCCAACAATAATGAAAAACTGTTTTTT. Using reference TRBV2 and TRBJ1-4 for the parts outside the CDR3, the full variable domain is EPEVTQTPSHQVTQMGQEVILRCVPISNHLYFYWYRQILGQKVEFLVSFYNNEISEKSEIFDDQFSVERPDGSNFTLKIRSTKLEDSAMYFCASNLAVLPDRNPNNNEKLFFGSGTQLSVL.

The CDR3 loop reads CASSQFEGGPSVTGEQYF. The CDR3 DNA is TGCGCCAGCAGTCAATTCGAGGGAGGGCCCTCCGTTACAGGGGAGCAGTACTTC. This rearrangement joins TRBV23-1 to TRBJ2-7; D perhaps matches TRBD2 (7 bases). TRBV23-1 is marked as an open reading frame, function uncertain. V lost 1 base and J 7 bases, leaving 26 bases between the germline ends. There are 18 residues in the CDR3.

The gene calls are TRBV10-1 and TRBJ2-3, with D perhaps TRBD2 (6 bases). The V gene lost 6 bases and the J gene lost 3 bases, with 22 bases spanning the gap. CDR1 and CDR2 (germline): WNHNN, SYGVQD (reference sequence). The CDR3 is 17 residues long. The DNA of the CDR3 is TGCGCCAGCAGCAATATAGACCCGGGAGCAGAGACAGATACGCAGTATTTT. It translates to CASSNIDPGAETDTQYF.

The V and J genes are TRBV11-2 and TRBJ1-3; TRBD1 might be the D (6 bases). The CDR3 length is 12 residues. Per germline, CDR1 SGHAT and CDR2 FQNNGV. V shed 8 bases and J shed 7 bases, with 12 bases lying between them. CDR3 sequence: CASRGRANTIYF. The CDR3 DNA follows: TGTGCCAGCCGGGGGCGGGCGAACACCATATATTTT.

The V and J genes are TRBV28 and TRBJ2-7; 9 bases are shared with TRBD2. CDR1 MDHEN and CDR2 SYDVKM come from the germline V gene. CDR3 length: 17 residues. The J segment lost 3 bases and the V segment lost 1 base, leaving 10 bases of the junction unmatched. CDR3 DNA sequence: TGTGCCAGCAGTTTATCGAGGGAAGGACTAGCGCTCTACGAGCAGTACTTC. Amino acids: CASSLSREGLALYEQYF.